This TCR beta chain came from a study of CD8 T cells in ankylosing spondylitis. Molecular-barcoded quantitative 5'-RACE produced these TCR beta libraries. TCRdb re-called the 5' RACE reads through MiXCR, storing one row per CDR3 protein. The table lists around 490,000 distinct CDR3 sequences, about 5.2% of them singletons. The table lists this clonotype with many counts. Its antigen is not identified. Findings and caveats of the study: Reportedly, disease-linked clones are significantly enriched in ankylosing spondylitis patients' matched synovial fluid. The authors found the disease-linked clones to be CD8+ and relatively rare in peripheral blood. What seemed typical of ankylosing spondylitis blood was a TCR beta motif built from several highly homologous variants.

The CDR3 is 16 residues long. CDR1 SGHRS and CDR2 YFSETQ come from the germline V gene. V gave up 0 bases and J gave up 0 bases, with 13 bases separating them. Material for sequencing was blood, either unsorted or a sorted T cell fraction (not recorded which). The sequence was collected from a male donor with ankylosing spondylitis. This sequence joins TRBV5-1 and TRBJ2-7, with TRBD1 as a possible D gene (6 bases). The CDR3 loop reads CASSLASTGFSYEQYF. The CDR3 DNA is TGCGCCAGCAGCTTGGCCTCGACAGGCTTCTCCTACGAGCAGTACTTC.